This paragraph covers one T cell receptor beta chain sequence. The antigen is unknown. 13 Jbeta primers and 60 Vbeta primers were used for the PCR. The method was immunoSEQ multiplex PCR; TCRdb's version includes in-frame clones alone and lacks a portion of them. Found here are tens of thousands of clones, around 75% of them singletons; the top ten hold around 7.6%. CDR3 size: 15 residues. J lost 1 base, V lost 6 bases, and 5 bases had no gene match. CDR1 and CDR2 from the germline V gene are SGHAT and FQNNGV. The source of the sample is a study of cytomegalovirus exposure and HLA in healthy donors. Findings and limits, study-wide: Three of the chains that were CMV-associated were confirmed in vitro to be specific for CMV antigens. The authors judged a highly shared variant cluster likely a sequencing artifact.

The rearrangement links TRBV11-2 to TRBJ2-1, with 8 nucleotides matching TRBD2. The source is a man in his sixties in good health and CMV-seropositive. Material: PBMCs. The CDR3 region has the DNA TGTGCCAGCAGGGGAGCGGGAGCGTCCTACAATGAGCAGTTCTTC. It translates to CASRGAGASYNEQFF.